This T cell receptor beta chain was recorded in a study of T cells in localized non-small cell lung cancer. Study-level results: Uninvolved adjacent lung had higher T cell clonality than tumor and all other tissues. A median around 57 of the top 100 tumor clones appeared in adjacent lung. Heterogeneity is still possible, as just one tumor region was sequenced.

This clone was found a few times. As yet, its antigen is unknown. The uninvolved lung lay at least 2 cm from the tumor margin and lacked atypia. The protocol was immunoSEQ multiplex PCR, while the TCRdb copy is restricted to in-frame clones and leaves out a portion. The sample holds roughly 3,200 clones, around 26% seen once. The CDR3 has 14 residues. Germline CDR1 and CDR2: SGHNT and YENEEA. The ends were cut back, 4 bases at V and 8 bases at J, with 17 bases in the middle. This receptor was obtained from a man between 35 and 75 years old with stage III squamous cell lung carcinoma. The sequences come from normal lung tissue next to the tumor, collected before any cancer treatment. This chain joins TRBV11-3 and TRBJ1-2; weak D call: TRBD1 (5 bases). The DNA for the CDR3 is TGTGCCAGCAGCTACGAGGGGTTCGATAAAGGCTACACCTTC. It translates to CASSYEGFDKGYTF.